These 27 T cell receptor beta chains were sequenced from one sample in a study of cytomegalovirus exposure and HLA in healthy donors (dated by TCRdb to between 2016 and 2019). Library prep was done by the immunoSEQ multiplex PCR assay. A mixture of 60 forward primers for TCR Vbeta segments and 13 reverse primers for TCR Jbeta segments was used in the multiplex PCR. This immuneACCESS table, as held by TCRdb, lists in-frame sequences with V and J called but not all clones. Of the missing ones, under half trace to an unresolved V gene in checked studies; the others have no known cause. The sample's records list 100,000 to 150,000 clones. 1.5% to 2% of the sample goes to the ten largest clones. Sequencing input: PBMCs. These receptors were obtained from a man younger than 30 in good health and CMV-seronegative.

CDR3 coding DNA: TGTGCCAGCAGCTTCTTTTCCTCGGATACGCAGTATTTT. Translated, it gives CASSFFSSDTQYF. The rearrangement joins TRBV5-6 to TRBJ2-3; D not certain. The CDR3 loop spans 13 amino acids. Germline V lookup: CDR1 SGHDT, CDR2 YYEEEE. Trimming left V 2 bases short and J 6 bases short, with 10 bases between.

V is TRBV11-2 and J is TRBJ2-7; 12 nucleotides align to TRBD2. The V segment lost 0 bases and the J segment 1 base; nucleotides outside the gene matches: 1. The CDR3 sequence is 16 residues long. CDR1 is SGHAT and CDR2 is FQNNGV in the germline V gene. For the CDR3, the DNA is TGTGCCAGCAGCTTAGATCTAGCGGGAGGGTCCTACGAGCAGTACTTC. Its protein is CASSLDLAGGSYEQYF.

The rearrangement uses TRBV6-4 and TRBJ1-1; 7 nucleotides line up with TRBD1. CDR3 length: 15 residues. Germline assignment: CDR1 MRHNA and CDR2 SNTAGT. The V gene end was trimmed by 4 bases and the J gene end by 3 bases; junction bases not matched to a gene: 8. This chain's CDR3 is CASSVDRARYTEAFF. In DNA, the CDR3 is TGTGCCAGCAGTGTTGACAGGGCCAGGTACACTGAAGCTTTCTTT.

This chain connects TRBV4-3 to TRBJ2-1, with TRBD2 matching over 7 bases. J lost 5 bases, V lost 1 base, and 2 bases had no gene match. The CDR3 length is 14 residues. The germline V gene has CDR1 LGHNA and CDR2 YSLEER. CDR3 nucleotide sequence: TGCGCCAGCAGCCAAGTTGCGGGGGACAATGAGCAGTTCTTC. Amino acid sequence: CASSQVAGDNEQFF.

The rearrangement joins TRBV7-8 to TRBJ2-7; 9 bases are a match to TRBD1. Per germline, CDR1 SGHVS and CDR2 FQNEAQ. With 0 bases clipped from V and 2 bases from J, the junction kept 2 bases outside the gene matches. This CDR3 comprises 15 residues. The CDR3 here is CASSLARTGAYEQYF. Here the CDR3 DNA reads TGTGCCAGCAGCTTAGCACGGACAGGGGCCTACGAGCAGTACTTC.

The chain is built from TRBV6-6 and TRBJ2-7; TRBD1 matches at 10 bases. CDR3 length equals 15 residues. Germline CDR1 is MNHNY and CDR2 is SVGAGI (reference sequence). The ends lost 5 bases at V and 4 bases at J; junction bases unmatched: 8. The CDR3 DNA reads as TGTGCCAGCAGTCCCCGGGACAGGGGAAGGTACGAGCAGTACTTC. Translation gives CASSPRDRGRYEQYF.

The genes are TRBV9 and TRBJ1-1; 8 nucleotides line up with TRBD1. V lost 0 bases and J lost 1; bases outside the gene matches: 5. The CDR3 spans 16 residues. Per germline, CDR1 SGDLS and CDR2 YYNGEE. In DNA, the CDR3 is TGTGCCAGCAGCGTAGAATACGACAGGGGGAACACTGAAGCTTTCTTT. Its protein product is CASSVEYDRGNTEAFF.

This chain joins TRBV7-2 and TRBJ2-1; tentatively, D is TRBD1 (6 bases). Germline CDR1 is SGHTA and CDR2 is FQGNSA. This CDR3 region has 17 residues. V lost 8 bases and J lost 1, with 21 bases in between. The CDR3 reads CASEVTATGGSYNEQFF. The DNA of the CDR3 is TGTGCCAGCGAAGTGACGGCGACAGGTGGGTCCTACAATGAGCAGTTCTTC.

This chain connects TRBV5-4 to TRBJ1-1; TRBD1 might be the D (5 bases). This CDR3 contains 14 residues. The V end lost 5 bases, the J end lost 4 bases, and 15 bases lay between the germline ends. Germline V gene data show CDR1 as SGHNT and CDR2 as YYREEE (reference sequence). CDR3 nucleotides: TGTGCCAGCAGACAATCGACAGCCTTCACTGAAGCTTTCTTT. Protein product: CASRQSTAFTEAFF.

This chain connects TRBV30 to TRBJ2-6; D remains unclear. The CDR3 loop spans 14 amino acids. The V and J ends lost 3 bases and 0 bases respectively, with 6 bases between them. The germline CDR1 and CDR2 sequences are GTSNPN and SVGIG (reference sequence). CDR3 loop: CAWRHFSGANVLTF. The CDR3, as DNA: TGTGCCTGGAGACATTTCTCTGGGGCCAACGTCCTGACTTTC.

The rearrangement joins TRBV6-5 to TRBJ2-2; 10 bases match TRBD1. The germline V gene has CDR1 MNHEY and CDR2 SVGAGI. After removal of 10 bases from V and 4 bases from J, the junction contained 6 bases not matched to a gene. The CDR3 runs 14 residues. The CDR3 protein is CATWGTGATGELFF. The CDR3 bases are TGTGCCACGTGGGGGACAGGGGCCACCGGGGAGCTGTTTTTT.

This chain links TRBV28 with TRBJ1-4, with no clear D. The CDR3 has 13 amino acids. Deletions cut 3 bases from V and 4 bases from J, with 6 bases between. Germline V gene lookup returns CDR1 MDHEN and CDR2 SYDVKM. CDR3 sequence: CASSFESNEKLFF. The CDR3 DNA follows: TGTGCCAGCAGTTTTGAGAGTAATGAAAAACTGTTTTTT.

This chain uses TRBV19 with TRBJ2-7; unclear D gene. Per the germline V gene, CDR1 is LNHDA and CDR2 is SQIVND (reference sequence). Between the trimmed V and J ends, which lost 7 bases and 2 bases, there was a span of 18 bases. The CDR3 consists of 15 residues. The CDR3 DNA is TGTGCCAGTACCCCCACCCACCAACACCCCTACGAGCAGTACTTC. It translates to CASTPTHQHPYEQYF.

CDR3 DNA: TGTGCCAGCAGCTTAAAGCCTAGCGGGAGAGACGAGCAGTACTTC. The encoded protein is CASSLKPSGRDEQYF. The chain carries TRBV11-2 and TRBJ2-7, with 10 bases that match TRBD2. The CDR3 has 15 residues. Per germline, CDR1 SGHAT and CDR2 FQNNGV. The ends lost 2 bases at V and 5 bases at J; junction bases unmatched: 6.

The gene calls are TRBV5-6 and TRBJ1-1, with unresolved D. Germline assignment: CDR1 SGHDT and CDR2 YYEEEE. The CDR3 runs 14 residues. Trimming removed 1 base at V and 0 bases at J, with 7 bases between. The CDR3 DNA is TGTGCCAGCAGCTTGTATCAGGTGAACACTGAAGCTTTCTTT. Translation: CASSLYQVNTEAFF.

The rearrangement uses TRBV2 and TRBJ2-1, with D tentatively TRBD2 (5 bases). The germline V gene encodes CDR1 SNHLY and CDR2 FYNNEI. V shed 7 bases and J shed 2 bases, with 9 bases lying between them. The length of the CDR3 is 13 residues. The CDR3 sequence is CASNREPYNEQFF. In DNA, the CDR3 is TGTGCCAGCAACCGGGAACCCTACAATGAGCAGTTCTTC. The entire variable domain, with the rest obtained from reference TRBV2 and TRBJ2-1, is as follows: EPEVTQTPSHQVTQMGQEVILRCVPISNHLYFYWYRQILGQKVEFLVSFYNNEISEKSEIFDDQFSVERPDGSNFTLKIRSTKLEDSAMYFCASNREPYNEQFFGPGTRLTVL.

This chain connects TRBV6-5 to TRBJ2-7; 9 bases match TRBD1. This CDR3 spans 15 amino acids. J was trimmed by 4 bases and V by 0 bases; bases with no gene match: 4. Germline V gene data show CDR1 as MNHEY and CDR2 as SVGAGI. CDR3 protein: CASSYSGTGIYEQYF. The CDR3 nucleotides are TGTGCCAGCAGTTACTCCGGGACAGGGATTTACGAGCAGTACTTC.

The chain is built from TRBV5-4 and TRBJ1-1; no clear D. Between the trimmed V and J ends, which lost 4 bases and 11 bases, there was a span of 18 bases. The CDR3 covers 13 residues. Per the germline V gene, CDR1 is SGHNT and CDR2 is YYREEE (reference sequence). The CDR3 loop reads CASSAESFGRAFF. Here the CDR3 DNA reads TGTGCCAGCAGCGCCGAATCGTTCGGGAGGGCTTTCTTT.

The V call is TRBV5-1, the J call TRBJ2-3, with a tentative D call TRBD1 (6 bases). V gave up 8 bases and J gave up 4 bases, with 20 bases separating them. The length of the CDR3 is 15 residues. Germline CDR1 and CDR2: SGHRS and YFSETQ. CDR3: CASNQTPGVADTQYF. In DNA, the CDR3 is TGCGCCAGTAACCAGACCCCAGGGGTCGCAGATACGCAGTATTTT.

V usage is TRBV30 and J usage is TRBJ2-7; 12 bases are shared with TRBD2. Germline values: CDR1 GTSNPN, CDR2 SVGIG (reference sequence). The V gene end was trimmed by 3 bases and the J gene end by 0 bases; junction bases not matched to a gene: 6. This CDR3 is 16 amino acids long. The chain's CDR3 is CAWSGLAGYLSYEQYF. The CDR3 bases are TGTGCCTGGAGCGGACTAGCGGGGTACCTCTCCTACGAGCAGTACTTC.

The V and J genes are TRBV2 and TRBJ1-1; maybe TRBD1 (5 bases). V was cut by 8 bases and J by 6 bases, with 16 bases left in between. Germline V lookup: CDR1 SNHLY, CDR2 FYNNEI. This CDR3 contains 13 residues. This chain's CDR3 is CASVEDGASEAFF. In nucleotides, the CDR3 is TGTGCCAGCGTCGAGGATGGGGCGTCTGAAGCTTTCTTT. Complete variable domain (other parts from reference TRBV2 and TRBJ1-1): EPEVTQTPSHQVTQMGQEVILRCVPISNHLYFYWYRQILGQKVEFLVSFYNNEISEKSEIFDDQFSVERPDGSNFTLKIRSTKLEDSAMYFCASVEDGASEAFFGQGTRLTVV.

CDR3 residues: CATRGGPQPYEQYF. The CDR3, as DNA: TGTGCCACCCGTGGCGGGCCGCAGCCTTACGAGCAGTACTTC. The chain has TRBV19 and TRBJ2-7; maybe TRBD2 (5 bases). The germline V gene has CDR1 LNHDA and CDR2 SQIVND (reference sequence). The CDR3 length is 14 residues. The V end was cut by 10 bases, the J end by 4 bases, with 20 bases between.

The chain couples TRBV12-2 to TRBJ2-2; the table assigns TRBD2, which was not confirmed against the DNA. TRBV12-2 is described as a pseudogene. There are 14 residues in the CDR3. CDR3 bases: TGTGCAAGTCGCTTAGCGCTAAAGCCCGGGGAGCTGTTTTTT. Protein: CASRLALKPGELFF.

DNA of the CDR3: TGTGCCAGCAACAACCGGGCACAGGGTGAAAAACTGTTTTTT. This encodes CASNNRAQGEKLFF. The chain links TRBV6-1 to TRBJ1-4; D perhaps matches TRBD1 (6 bases). Germline CDR1 is MNHNS and CDR2 is SASEGT. The CDR3 has 14 residues. Trimming left V 7 bases short and J 7 bases short, with 16 bases between.

V gene TRBV9 combines with J gene TRBJ2-1; no clear D gene. The CDR3 sequence is 13 residues long. The ends were cut back, 1 base at V and 4 bases at J, with 6 bases in the middle. Germline assignment: CDR1 SGDLS and CDR2 YYNGEE. In DNA form, the CDR3 reads TGTGCCAGCAGCGTAACAGATTACAATGAGCAGTTCTTC. Amino acid sequence: CASSVTDYNEQFF.

The J gene is TRBJ2-1, the V gene TRBV9, with TRBD2 matching 9 bases. V was clipped by 4 bases and J by 8 bases; unmatched bases: 4. The CDR3 runs 13 residues. Germline-derived CDR1 and CDR2 are SGDLS and YYNGEE. CDR3 amino acids: CASSPGGGDEQFF. The CDR3 coding sequence is TGTGCCAGCAGCCCAGGCGGGGGGGATGAGCAGTTCTTC.

The V call is TRBV4-1, the J call TRBJ1-1; 7 bases are shared with TRBD1. V trimming: 4 bases; J trimming: 6 bases; junction bases outside the gene matches: 11. In germline, CDR1 is MGHRA, CDR2 YSYEKL. This CDR3 is 15 amino acids long. The CDR3 reads CASSRDRALSPEAFF. In DNA, the CDR3 is TGCGCCAGCAGCCGAGACAGGGCTCTCTCGCCTGAAGCTTTCTTT.